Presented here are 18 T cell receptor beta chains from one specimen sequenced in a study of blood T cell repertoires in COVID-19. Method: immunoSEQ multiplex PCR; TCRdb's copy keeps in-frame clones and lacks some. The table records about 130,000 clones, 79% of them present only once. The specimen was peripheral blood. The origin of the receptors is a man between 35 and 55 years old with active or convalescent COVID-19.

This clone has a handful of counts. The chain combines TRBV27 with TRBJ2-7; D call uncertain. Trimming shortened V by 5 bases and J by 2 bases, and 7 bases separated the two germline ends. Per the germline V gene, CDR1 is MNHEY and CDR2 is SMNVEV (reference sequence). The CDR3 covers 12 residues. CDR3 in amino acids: CASSPLPYEQYF. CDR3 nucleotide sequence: TGTGCCAGCAGTCCTCTTCCCTACGAGCAGTACTTC.

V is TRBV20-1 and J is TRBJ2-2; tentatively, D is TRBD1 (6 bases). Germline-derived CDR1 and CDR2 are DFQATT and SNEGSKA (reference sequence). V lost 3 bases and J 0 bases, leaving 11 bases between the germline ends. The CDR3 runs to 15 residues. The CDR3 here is CSASAQGSNTGELFF. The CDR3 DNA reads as TGCAGTGCTAGTGCACAGGGTTCGAACACCGGGGAGCTGTTTTTT.

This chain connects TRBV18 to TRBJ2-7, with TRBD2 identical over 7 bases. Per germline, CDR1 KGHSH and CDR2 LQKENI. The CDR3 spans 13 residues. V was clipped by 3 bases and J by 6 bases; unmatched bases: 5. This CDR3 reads CASSPGGRTEQYF. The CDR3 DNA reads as TGTGCCAGCTCACCCGGGGGGAGGACCGAGCAGTACTTC.

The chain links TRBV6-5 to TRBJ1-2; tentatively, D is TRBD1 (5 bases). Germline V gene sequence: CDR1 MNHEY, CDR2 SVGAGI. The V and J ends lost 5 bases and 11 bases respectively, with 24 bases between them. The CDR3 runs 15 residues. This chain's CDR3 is CASSQGPQGGRRYTF. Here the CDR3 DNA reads TGTGCCAGCAGTCAGGGACCTCAGGGAGGGAGGCGGTACACCTTC.

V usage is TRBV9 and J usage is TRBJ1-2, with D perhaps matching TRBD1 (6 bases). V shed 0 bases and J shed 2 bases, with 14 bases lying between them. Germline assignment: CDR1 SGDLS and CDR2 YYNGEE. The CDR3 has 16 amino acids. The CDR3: CASSVGEGRGNYGYTF. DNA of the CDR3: TGTGCCAGCAGCGTAGGGGAGGGGAGGGGGAACTATGGCTACACCTTC.

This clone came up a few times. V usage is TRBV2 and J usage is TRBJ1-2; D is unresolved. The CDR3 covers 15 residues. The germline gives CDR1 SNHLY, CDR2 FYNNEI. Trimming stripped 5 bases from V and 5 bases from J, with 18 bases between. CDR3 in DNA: TGTGCCAGCAGTCGCTCCGGGTCTACCCTTTATGGCTACACCTTC. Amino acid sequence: CASSRSGSTLYGYTF. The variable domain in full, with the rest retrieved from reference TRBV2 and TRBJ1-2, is EPEVTQTPSHQVTQMGQEVILRCVPISNHLYFYWYRQILGQKVEFLVSFYNNEISEKSEIFDDQFSVERPDGSNFTLKIRSTKLEDSAMYFCASSRSGSTLYGYTFGSGTRLTVV.

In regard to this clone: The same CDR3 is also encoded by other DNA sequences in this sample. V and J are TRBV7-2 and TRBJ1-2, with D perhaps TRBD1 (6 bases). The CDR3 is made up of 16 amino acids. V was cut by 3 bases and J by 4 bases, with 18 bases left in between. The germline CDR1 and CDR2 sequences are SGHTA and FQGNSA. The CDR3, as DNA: TGTGCCAGCAGCTTGGGTGACAGGTCATCGGGCTATGGCTACACCTTC. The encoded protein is CASSLGDRSSGYGYTF.

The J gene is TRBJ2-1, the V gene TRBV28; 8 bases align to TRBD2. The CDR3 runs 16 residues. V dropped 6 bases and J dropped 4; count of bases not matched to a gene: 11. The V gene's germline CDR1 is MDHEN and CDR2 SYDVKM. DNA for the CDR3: TGTGCCAGCAGCCCTCTCGGGTCTAGCGGGTACAATGAGCAGTTCTTC. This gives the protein CASSPLGSSGYNEQFF.

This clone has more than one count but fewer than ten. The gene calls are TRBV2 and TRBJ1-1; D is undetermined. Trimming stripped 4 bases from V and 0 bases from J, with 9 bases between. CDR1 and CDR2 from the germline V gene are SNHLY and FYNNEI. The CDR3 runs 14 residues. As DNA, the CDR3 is TGTGCCAGCAGTGTAGTGGTGGTGAACACTGAAGCTTTCTTT. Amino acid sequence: CASSVVVVNTEAFF.

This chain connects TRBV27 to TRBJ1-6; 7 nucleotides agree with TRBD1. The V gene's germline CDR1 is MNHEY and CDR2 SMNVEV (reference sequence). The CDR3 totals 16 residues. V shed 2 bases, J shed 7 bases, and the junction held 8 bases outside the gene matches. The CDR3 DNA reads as TGTGCCAGCAGTTTAGAAGGGGGCGCGGGAAATTCACCCCTCCACTTT. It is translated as CASSLEGGAGNSPLHF.

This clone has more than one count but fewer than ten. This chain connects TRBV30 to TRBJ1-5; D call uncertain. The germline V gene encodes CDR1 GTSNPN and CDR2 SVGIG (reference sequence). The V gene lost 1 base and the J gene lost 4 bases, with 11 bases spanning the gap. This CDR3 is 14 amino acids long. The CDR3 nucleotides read TGTGCCTGGAGTGACCCGGTTTGGAATCAGCCCCAGCATTTT. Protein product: CAWSDPVWNQPQHF.

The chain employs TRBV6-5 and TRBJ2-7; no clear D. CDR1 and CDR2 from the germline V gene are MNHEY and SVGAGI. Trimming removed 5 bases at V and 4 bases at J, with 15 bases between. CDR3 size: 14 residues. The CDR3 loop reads CASSPADAPYEQYF. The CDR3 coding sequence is TGTGCCAGCAGTCCGGCGGATGCCCCATACGAGCAGTACTTC.

The DNA of the CDR3 is TGTGCCAGTAGTCTTGGAGGACTAGCGGGATTCGATGAGCAGTTCTTC. This translates into CASSLGGLAGFDEQFF. The chain joins TRBV19 to TRBJ2-1; the match to TRBD2 covers 12 bases. The CDR3 is 16 amino acids. Germline assignment: CDR1 LNHDA and CDR2 SQIVND (reference sequence). With V trimmed by 5 bases and J by 8 bases, 10 bases remained unmatched. The whole variable domain, remainder taken from reference TRBV19 and TRBJ2-1, is DGGITQSPKYLFRKEGQNVTLSCEQNLNHDAMYWYRQDPGQGLRLIYYSQIVNDFQKGDIAEGYSVSREKKESFPLTVTSAQKNPTAFYLCASSLGGLAGFDEQFFGPGTRLTVL.

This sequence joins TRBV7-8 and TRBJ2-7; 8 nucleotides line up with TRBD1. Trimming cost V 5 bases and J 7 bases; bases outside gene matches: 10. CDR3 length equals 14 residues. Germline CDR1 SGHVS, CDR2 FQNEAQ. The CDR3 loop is CASSLGTGSREQYF. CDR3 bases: TGTGCCAGCAGCCTCGGGACAGGATCTCGGGAGCAGTACTTC.

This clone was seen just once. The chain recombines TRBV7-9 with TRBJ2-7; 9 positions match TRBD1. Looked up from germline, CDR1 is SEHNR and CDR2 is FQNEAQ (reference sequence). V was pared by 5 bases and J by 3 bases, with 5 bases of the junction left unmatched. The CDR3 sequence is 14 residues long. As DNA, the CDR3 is TGTGCCAGCAGCGCACGACAGGGGGTCTACGAGCAGTACTTC. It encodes CASSARQGVYEQYF. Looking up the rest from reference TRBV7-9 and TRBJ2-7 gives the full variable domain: DTGVSQNPRHKITKRGQNVTFRCDPISEHNRLYWYRQTLGQGPEFLTYFQNEAQLEKSRLLSDRFSAERPKGSFSTLEIQRTEQGDSAMYLCASSARQGVYEQYFGPGTRLTVT.

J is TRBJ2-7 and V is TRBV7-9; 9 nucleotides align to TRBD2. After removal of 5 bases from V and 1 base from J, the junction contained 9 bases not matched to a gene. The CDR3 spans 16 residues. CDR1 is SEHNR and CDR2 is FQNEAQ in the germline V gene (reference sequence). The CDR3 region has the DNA TGTGCCAGCAGCCGCGGGGGGGGACTTACGTCCTACGAGCAGTACTTC. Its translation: CASSRGGGLTSYEQYF. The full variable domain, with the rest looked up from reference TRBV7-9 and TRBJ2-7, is DTGVSQNPRHKITKRGQNVTFRCDPISEHNRLYWYRQTLGQGPEFLTYFQNEAQLEKSRLLSDRFSAERPKGSFSTLEIQRTEQGDSAMYLCASSRGGGLTSYEQYFGPGTRLTVT.

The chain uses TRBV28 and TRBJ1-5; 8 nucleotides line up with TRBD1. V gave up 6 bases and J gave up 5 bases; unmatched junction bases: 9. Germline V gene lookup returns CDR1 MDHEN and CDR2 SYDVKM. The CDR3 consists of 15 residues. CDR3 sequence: CASSPGQGKHQPQHF. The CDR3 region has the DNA TGTGCCAGCAGCCCCGGACAGGGCAAACATCAGCCCCAGCATTTT.

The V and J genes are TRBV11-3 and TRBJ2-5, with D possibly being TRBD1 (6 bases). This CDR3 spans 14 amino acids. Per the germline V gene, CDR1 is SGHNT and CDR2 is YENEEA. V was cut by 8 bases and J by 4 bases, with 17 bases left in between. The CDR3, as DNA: TGTGCCAGCGCCCCAGGGGTAGGGCGAGAGACCCAGTACTTC. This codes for CASAPGVGRETQYF.